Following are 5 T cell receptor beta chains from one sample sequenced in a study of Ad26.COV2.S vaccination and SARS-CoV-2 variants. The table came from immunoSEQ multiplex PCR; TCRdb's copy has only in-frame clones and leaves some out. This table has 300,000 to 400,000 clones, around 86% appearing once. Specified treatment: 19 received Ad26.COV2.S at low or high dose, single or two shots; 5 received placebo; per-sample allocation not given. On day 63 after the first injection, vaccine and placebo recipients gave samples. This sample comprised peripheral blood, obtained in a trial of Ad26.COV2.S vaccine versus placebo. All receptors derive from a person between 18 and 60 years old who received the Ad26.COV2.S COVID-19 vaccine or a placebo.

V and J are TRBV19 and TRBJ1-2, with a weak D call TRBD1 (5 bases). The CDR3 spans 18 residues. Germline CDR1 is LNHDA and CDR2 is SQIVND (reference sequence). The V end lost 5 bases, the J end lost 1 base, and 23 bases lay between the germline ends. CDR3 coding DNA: TGTGCCAGTAGTGGCCGGCCAGGGCCAGGTGACATTAACTATGGCTACACCTTC. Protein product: CASSGRPGPGDINYGYTF. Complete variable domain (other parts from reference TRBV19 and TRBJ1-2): DGGITQSPKYLFRKEGQNVTLSCEQNLNHDAMYWYRQDPGQGLRLIYYSQIVNDFQKGDIAEGYSVSREKKESFPLTVTSAQKNPTAFYLCASSGRPGPGDINYGYTFGSGTRLTVV.

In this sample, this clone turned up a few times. The CDR3 protein is CASSLGDRGYEQYF. In DNA form, the CDR3 reads TGCGCCAGCAGCTTGGGGGACAGGGGCTACGAGCAGTACTTC. This sequence joins TRBV5-1 and TRBJ2-7; 10 positions agree with TRBD1. Germline trimming cut 0 bases from V and 3 bases from J; bases unmatched to any gene: 0. The length of the CDR3 is 14 residues. The germline V gene encodes CDR1 SGHRS and CDR2 YFSETQ.

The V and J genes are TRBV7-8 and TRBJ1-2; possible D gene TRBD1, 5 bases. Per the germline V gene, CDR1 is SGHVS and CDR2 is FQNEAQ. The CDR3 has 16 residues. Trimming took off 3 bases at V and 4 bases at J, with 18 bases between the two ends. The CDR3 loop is CASSFAGTYQTYGYTF. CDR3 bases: TGTGCCAGCAGCTTTGCCGGGACCTACCAAACCTATGGCTACACCTTC.

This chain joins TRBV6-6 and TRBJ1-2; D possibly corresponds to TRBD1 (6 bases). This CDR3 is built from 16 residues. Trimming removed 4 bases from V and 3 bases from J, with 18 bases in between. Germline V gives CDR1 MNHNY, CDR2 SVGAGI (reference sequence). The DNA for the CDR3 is TGTGCCAGCAGTTCTCGGGGGGAGGGGGGCGACTATGGCTACACCTTC. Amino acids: CASSSRGEGGDYGYTF.

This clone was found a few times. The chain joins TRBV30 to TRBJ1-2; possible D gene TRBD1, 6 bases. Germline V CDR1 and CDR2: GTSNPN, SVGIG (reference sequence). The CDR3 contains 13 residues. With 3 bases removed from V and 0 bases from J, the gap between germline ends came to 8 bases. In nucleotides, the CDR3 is TGTGCCTGGAGGGACAGCTCTAACTATGGCTACACCTTC. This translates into CAWRDSSNYGYTF.